The subject of this entry is one TCR beta chain. Its antigen is undetermined. Germline CDR1 reads MNHNS; CDR2 reads SASEGT. V lost 4 bases and J lost 3; bases outside the gene matches: 9. The CDR3 covers 16 residues. Produced via immunoSEQ multiplex PCR; TCRdb's table is partial and in-frame only. The table has tens of thousands of clones, about 76% seen once. The record originates from a study of PD-1 blockade in classical Hodgkin lymphoma. The wider study: Patients were administered nivolumab (3 mg/kg intravenously) every 2 weeks.

The time point: cycle 4 day 1 (C4D1), after five to seven weeks of nivolumab. There was relapse after autologous stem cell transplantation in every patient, and there was variation in brentuximab vedotin exposure. Classification of best responses gave complete response, partial response or progressive disease. The study, taken as a whole, reports: Anyone who began nivolumab under 1 year after ASCT was excluded. Before treatment, complete responders showed about the same diversity as newly diagnosed patients.

The sample was peripheral blood mononuclear cells (PBMCs), taken before the fourth cycle of nivolumab. The clonotype was recovered from a human donor with classical Hodgkin lymphoma. This chain joins TRBV6-1 and TRBJ2-7; 10 bases line up with TRBD2. CDR3 amino acids: CASSGRLAGVYYEQYF. CDR3 in DNA: TGTGCCAGCAGTGGCCGTCTAGCGGGAGTCTACTACGAGCAGTACTTC.